Shown below are 10 T cell receptor beta chains from a single sample sequenced in a study of blood T cell repertoires in COVID-19. The assay was immunoSEQ multiplex PCR, and TCRdb's table has in-frame clones only and misses some. The sample holds around 60,000 clones, around 81% seen once. Sequenced: peripheral blood. These receptors all come from a man aged 70 or older with acute or convalescent COVID-19.

The gene calls are TRBV6-5 and TRBJ1-2; tentative D call: TRBD1 (5 bases). Germline CDR1 reads MNHEY; CDR2 reads SVGAGI. CDR3 length equals 12 residues. In nucleotides, the CDR3 is TGTGTCACGGGGGGATCAGTCTATGGCTACACCTTC. This translates into CVTGGSVYGYTF.

This sequence joins TRBV3-1 (or the pseudogene TRBV3-2) and TRBJ2-7; 8 bases are a match to TRBD2. The CDR3 has 16 residues. Per the germline V gene, CDR1 is LGHDT and CDR2 is YNNKEL (reference sequence). With 4 bases clipped from V and 0 bases from J, the junction kept 8 bases outside the gene matches. CDR3 coding DNA: TGTGCCAGCAGCCCCTGGGGTAGCGGGGCCTCCTACGAGCAGTACTTC. Residues: CASSPWGSGASYEQYF.

This sequence joins TRBV3-1 (or the pseudogene TRBV3-2) and TRBJ1-3; D not resolved. The length of the CDR3 is 14 residues. With 0 bases removed from V and 7 bases from J, the gap between germline ends came to 10 bases. CDR1 LGHDT and CDR2 YNNKEL come from the germline V gene (reference sequence). The CDR3 is CASSQEWRGNTIYF. CDR3 coding DNA: TGTGCCAGCAGCCAAGAATGGAGAGGGAACACCATATATTTT.

The V gene is TRBV5-1, the J gene TRBJ2-3; D uncertain. V dropped 2 bases and J dropped 2 bases, with 9 bases sitting between them. This CDR3 spans 14 amino acids. Looked up from germline, CDR1 is SGHRS and CDR2 is YFSETQ. Written as DNA, the CDR3 is TGCGCCAGCAGCTTCGGGTCCAACACAGATACGCAGTATTTT. Residues: CASSFGSNTDTQYF.

V gene TRBV5-1 combines with J gene TRBJ1-3; D is uncertain. The V and J ends lost 3 bases and 2 bases respectively, with 6 bases between them. This CDR3 contains 13 residues. Germline V gene data show CDR1 as SGHRS and CDR2 as YFSETQ. This chain's CDR3 is CASSSVTGNTIYF. CDR3 in DNA: TGCGCCAGCAGCTCCGTTACTGGAAACACCATATATTTT.

CDR3 amino acids: CASSINPGEETQYF. In DNA form, the CDR3 reads TGTGCCAGTAGTATTAATCCGGGAGAAGAGACCCAGTACTTC. The chain uses TRBV19 and TRBJ2-5; D is perhaps TRBD2 (6 bases). Germline lookup yields CDR1 LNHDA and CDR2 SQIVND (reference sequence). This CDR3 region has 14 residues. V shed 3 bases and J shed 3 bases, with 11 bases lying between them. Full variable domain (missing parts from reference TRBV19 and TRBJ2-5): DGGITQSPKYLFRKEGQNVTLSCEQNLNHDAMYWYRQDPGQGLRLIYYSQIVNDFQKGDIAEGYSVSREKKESFPLTVTSAQKNPTAFYLCASSINPGEETQYFGPGTRLLVL.

As regards this clone: An end of the junction does not agree with germline; a read error may underlie this. The chain combines TRBV11-2 with TRBJ2-7; 10 bases are a match to TRBD2. Germline lookup yields CDR1 SGHAT and CDR2 FQNNGV. This CDR3 comprises 11 residues. The CDR3 reads CASSLGGTSVF. The CDR3, as DNA: TGTGCCAGCAGCTTAGGCGGGACTAGCGTCTTC.

This chain uses TRBV7-2 with TRBJ2-3, with 13 bases aligning to TRBD2. The CDR3 is 16 amino acids. V dropped 3 bases and J dropped 6; count of bases not matched to a gene: 6. Germline V CDR1 and CDR2: SGHTA, FQGNSA. In DNA form, the CDR3 reads TGTGCCAGCAGCTTCGTGGGACTAGCGGGGCTGGATACGCAGTATTTT. Amino acid sequence: CASSFVGLAGLDTQYF.

The V call is TRBV9, the J call TRBJ1-1; D is perhaps TRBD1 (6 bases). Germline V gene lookup returns CDR1 SGDLS and CDR2 YYNGEE. This CDR3 has 15 residues. V dropped 0 bases and J dropped 6 bases, with 15 bases sitting between them. The CDR3 nucleotides are TGTGCCAGCAGCGTAGCCCAGGGGAAGGTTGCTGAAGCTTTCTTT. Translated: CASSVAQGKVAEAFF.

This clone was detected only a few times. The V and J genes are TRBV6-1 and TRBJ2-7; 8 positions agree with TRBD1. J was trimmed by 3 bases and V by 6 bases; bases with no gene match: 4. The V gene's germline CDR1 is MNHNS and CDR2 SASEGT. This CDR3 is built from 13 residues. CDR3 sequence: CASREDRDYEQYF. The CDR3 region has the DNA TGTGCCAGCAGAGAGGACAGGGACTACGAGCAGTACTTC.